Below, 16 T cell receptor beta chains from the same sample are listed, as sequenced in a study of CD8 T cells in Susac syndrome. Random hexamers served to reverse transcribe about 0.5 to 1 ug RNA. MiXCR, run by TCRdb on the immunoSEQ multiplex PCR reads, gives a single entry per CDR3 protein. This sample has some 300,000 distinct CDR3 sequences, with about 89% found just once. The sequencing sample was made of CD8+ T cells from PBMCs. The receptors were gathered from a human donor with multiple sclerosis.

The chain is built from TRBV30 and TRBJ1-1; no clear D gene. The length of the CDR3 is 13 residues. Trimming cost V 0 bases and J 4 bases, with 9 bases left between them. Germline loops: CDR1 GTSNPN, CDR2 SVGIG (reference sequence). The CDR3 loop is CAWSVLSSTEAFF. The DNA for the CDR3 is TGTGCCTGGAGTGTACTCAGCAGCACTGAAGCTTTCTTT. The full variable domain, its missing parts supplied by reference TRBV30 and TRBJ1-1, is SQTIHQWPATLVQPVGSPLSLECTVEGTSNPNLYWYRQAAGRGLQLLFYSVGIGQISSEVPQNLSASRPQDRQFILSSKKLLLSDSGFYLCAWSVLSSTEAFFGQGTRLTVV.

V and J are TRBV25-1 and TRBJ2-5; D not resolved. CDR1 and CDR2 from the germline V gene are MGHDK and SYGVNS. Trimming cost V 3 bases and J 1 base, with 18 bases left between them. The CDR3 length is 17 residues. The CDR3 DNA reads as TGTGCCAGCAGTGATGCGCCGGGCCGTGGATCCCAAGAGACCCAGTACTTC. This encodes CASSDAPGRGSQETQYF.

J is TRBJ1-1 and V is TRBV5-1; D gene unclear. Germline CDR1 and CDR2: SGHRS and YFSETQ. V lost 4 bases, J lost 4 bases, and 11 bases lay in between. CDR3 length: 13 residues. CDR3 sequence: CASSPTLGTEAFF. CDR3 sequence (DNA): TGCGCCAGCAGCCCCACCCTGGGCACTGAAGCTTTCTTT.

V gene TRBV6-2 or TRBV6-3 combines with J gene TRBJ1-5; D perhaps matches TRBD1 (6 bases). V was pared by 2 bases and J by 0 bases, with 11 bases between. The CDR3 has 16 amino acids. CDR1 and CDR2 from the germline V gene are MNHEY and SVGEGT. The DNA for the CDR3 is TGTGCCAGCAGTTACGGTTCAGGGGATAGCAATCAGCCCCAGCATTTT. Protein sequence: CASSYGSGDSNQPQHF.

This clonotype was detected once. The chain couples TRBV28 to TRBJ1-5; D ambiguous. From germline, CDR1 is MDHEN and CDR2 SYDVKM. Trimming removed 6 bases at V and 6 bases at J, with 18 bases between. The CDR3 spans 15 residues. The CDR3 DNA sequence: TGTGCCAGCAGGGAAGGCCACCTTACTAGTCAGCCCCAGCATTTT. Amino acid sequence: CASREGHLTSQPQHF.

V gene TRBV24-1 combines with J gene TRBJ2-1, with 15 bases identical to TRBD2. In germline, CDR1 is KGHDR, CDR2 SFDVKD. This CDR3 region has 18 residues. The ends lost 3 bases at V and 7 bases at J; junction bases unmatched: 9. In DNA, the CDR3 is TGTGCCACCAGTGATGGGTGGACTAGCGGGGGGGCCGTAAATGAGCAGTTCTTC. This sequence encodes CATSDGWTSGGAVNEQFF.

This chain uses TRBV7-9 with TRBJ2-1, with D uncertain. The germline V gene encodes CDR1 SEHNR and CDR2 FQNEAQ (reference sequence). The ends were cut back, 1 base at V and 4 bases at J, with 14 bases in the middle. The CDR3 contains 16 residues. The CDR3 DNA reads TGTGCCAGCAGCTTAGAGACTGGCGGAGAATACAATGAGCAGTTCTTC. It specifies CASSLETGGEYNEQFF.

The chain recombines TRBV27 with TRBJ2-1; D might be TRBD2 (6 bases). The V gene lost 6 bases and the J gene lost 3 bases, with 12 bases spanning the gap. The CDR3 is 14 amino acids. Germline-derived CDR1 and CDR2 are MNHEY and SMNVEV (reference sequence). DNA for the CDR3: TGTGCCAGCAGCTCGGGACTCAACTACAATGAGCAGTTCTTC. As protein: CASSSGLNYNEQFF.

The sample holds one count of this clonotype. The chain joins TRBV7-2 to TRBJ2-1; D is possibly TRBD2 (6 bases). Trimming removed 5 bases from V and 10 bases from J, with 15 bases in between. The CDR3 is 13 residues long. The germline gives CDR1 SGHTA, CDR2 FQGNSA. CDR3 sequence: CASSPVTSSEQFF. The CDR3 DNA is TGTGCCAGCAGCCCCGTAACTAGCTCAGAGCAGTTCTTC.

The chain links TRBV28 to TRBJ2-1, with TRBD1 identical over 9 bases. Germline trimming cut 6 bases from V and 6 bases from J; bases unmatched to any gene: 9. Germline V gives CDR1 MDHEN, CDR2 SYDVKM. The CDR3 covers 15 residues. CDR3 residues: CASRTGTGRVNEQFF. CDR3 in DNA: TGTGCCAGCAGGACCGGGACAGGGAGGGTCAATGAGCAGTTCTTC.

V gene TRBV4-2 combines with J gene TRBJ2-7, with 8 bases fitting TRBD1. The CDR3 extends over 14 amino acids. The trim removed 5 bases at V and 3 bases at J, leaving 6 bases unmatched. Germline V gene sequence: CDR1 LGHNA, CDR2 YNFKEQ. In DNA, the CDR3 is TGTGCCAGCAGCGGCCGGACAGGGCGCTACGAGCAGTACTTC. This codes for CASSGRTGRYEQYF.

The V and J genes are TRBV19 and TRBJ2-1, with 15 bases that match TRBD2. J was trimmed by 0 bases and V by 4 bases; bases with no gene match: 10. The CDR3 has 20 amino acids. Germline V gives CDR1 LNHDA, CDR2 SQIVND (reference sequence). CDR3 DNA sequence: TGTGCCAGTAGTACATGGACTAGCGGGGGGGCCTCTAGCTCCTACAATGAGCAGTTCTTC. Translation: CASSTWTSGGASSSYNEQFF.

The chain is built from TRBV11-1 and TRBJ2-3; 11 bases match TRBD2. Unmatched junction bases numbered 3, after V lost 1 base and J lost 0 bases. CDR1 and CDR2 (germline): SGHAT, FQDESV (reference sequence). This CDR3 spans 17 amino acids. In nucleotides, the CDR3 is TGTGCCAGCAGCTTAGAAACTAGCGGGAGAAGCACAGATACGCAGTATTTT. It encodes CASSLETSGRSTDTQYF.

There are a few counts of this clonotype. J is TRBJ2-6 and V is TRBV29-1; TRBD2 matches 7 bases. The V gene's germline CDR1 is SQVTM and CDR2 ANQGSEA. V shed 1 base, J shed 2 bases, and the junction held 2 bases outside the gene matches. The CDR3 contains 15 residues. In nucleotides, the CDR3 is TGCAGCGTTGAAGTGGGGGGGACTGGGGCCAACGTCCTGACTTTC. It specifies CSVEVGGTGANVLTF.

This chain links TRBV7-9 with TRBJ2-1, with TRBD1 matching over 8 bases. The CDR3 totals 16 residues. V was pared by 5 bases and J by 2 bases, with 8 bases of the junction left unmatched. Germline V gene lookup returns CDR1 SEHNR and CDR2 FQNEAQ (reference sequence). The CDR3 protein is CASSTTTGGTYNEQFF. The CDR3 DNA reads TGTGCCAGCAGCACAACCACAGGGGGAACCTACAATGAGCAGTTCTTC. The full variable domain, its missing parts supplied by reference TRBV7-9 and TRBJ2-1, is DTGVSQNPRHKITKRGQNVTFRCDPISEHNRLYWYRQTLGQGPEFLTYFQNEAQLEKSRLLSDRFSAERPKGSFSTLEIQRTEQGDSAMYLCASSTTTGGTYNEQFFGPGTRLTVL.

This clonotype was seen just once. The chain carries TRBV4-3 and TRBJ2-7; 9 bases match TRBD1. The CDR3 is 15 amino acids. Germline CDR1 is LGHNA and CDR2 is YSLEER. Trimming took 0 bases from V and 5 from J; bases not matched to a gene: 5. As DNA, the CDR3 is TGCGCCAGCAGCCAAGAAGGGACAGGGTTCAACGAGCAGTACTTC. Amino acids: CASSQEGTGFNEQYF.